The rows below give T cell receptor beta chains drawn from one sample of a study of graft-versus-host responses after intestinal transplantation. Profiling relied on immunoSEQ multiplex PCR, and the TCRdb table lists in-frame clones only, not all of them. The top ten hold about 0.2% of the sample, which has 90,000 to 130,000 clones, approximately 90% seen once. No cognate antigen is known for these TCRs. Sequences were derived from unstimulated CD4+ T cells sorted from spleen or lymph node cells, sampled before transplant. The receptors originated from a human donor who was the organ donor for an intestinal transplant. Each CDR3 is given with its conserved first and last residue. Fields, in order: CDR3 length, V gene, J gene, D gene, clone size, CDR3 DNA, CDR3 protein. The D gene is left open where the match is weak. Clone size is not always given. Where it is, it says once, few, many or a class for expanded clones.

>14|TRBV6-5|TRBJ2-4|-|-
TGTGCCAGCAGTCGACAGGGAGGGGCGGACATTCAGTACTTC
CASSRQGGADIQYF
>15|TRBV4-2|TRBJ1-3|-|-
TGTGCCAGCAGCCATCTTCTACAGACTGGAAACACCATATATTTT
CASSHLLQTGNTIYF
>13|TRBV5-4|TRBJ2-3|TRBD1|-
TGTGCCAGCAGCTCAGGGGGAACAGATACGCAGTATTTT
CASSSGGTDTQYF
>14|TRBV6-6|TRBJ1-5|-|-
TGTGCCAGCAGTCCCGGACCGGGTCGTCAGCCCCAGCATTTT
CASSPGPGRQPQHF
>14|TRBV6-5|TRBJ2-5|-|-
TGTGCCAGCAGTTGGGGAACACCCCCAGAGACCCAGTACTTC
CASSWGTPPETQYF
>14|TRBV11-2|TRBJ1-1|-|-
TGTGCCAGCAGCTTAGGGTTGCAGAACACTGAAGCTTTCTTT
CASSLGLQNTEAFF
>17|TRBV2|TRBJ2-5|-|-
TGTGCCAGCAGTGAAATGGGCGGGGGCGTCAACAGGGAGACCCAGTACTTC
CASSEMGGGVNRETQYF
>14|TRBV5-1|TRBJ2-2|TRBD1|-
TGCGCCAGCAGCTTACAGGGGGGCACCGGGGAGCTGTTTTTT
CASSLQGGTGELFF
>11|TRBV5-6|TRBJ1-1|-|-
TGTGCCAGCAGCGCGAACACTGAAGCTTTCTTT
CASSANTEAFF
>14|TRBV30|TRBJ1-1|TRBD1|once
TGTGCCTGGAGTGTACGGGACAGGTGGACTGAAGCTTTCTTT
CAWSVRDRWTEAFF
>14|TRBV7-2|TRBJ2-7|-|-
TGTGCCAGCAGCTTAGCGGGAGGGGGCTACGAGCAGTACTTC
CASSLAGGGYEQYF
>11|TRBV2|TRBJ2-3|-|-
TGTGCCAGCACTAGCACAGATACGCAGTATTTT
CASTSTDTQYF
>13|TRBV25-1|TRBJ2-7|TRBD1|-
TGTGCCAGCAGACAGGGGGCGTCCTACGAGCAGTACTTC
CASRQGASYEQYF
>10|TRBV2|TRBJ2-1|-|-
TGTGCCAGCAGAAGGGTTGAGCAGTTCTTC
CASRRVEQFF
>11|TRBV6-1|TRBJ2-2|-|once
TGTGCCACCACGAAATCCGGGGAGCTGTTTTTT
CATTKSGELFF
>14|TRBV12-2|TRBJ2-5|-|-
TGTGCAAGTCGCTCGGGGGGGTTGCGGGAGACCCAGTACTTC
CASRSGGLRETQYF